Below are 22 T cell receptor beta chains sequenced from a single sample in a study of cytomegalovirus exposure and HLA in healthy donors. Primers for the PCR totalled 60 Vbeta and 13 Jbeta. TCRdb keeps only in-frame clones here, not all; method: immunoSEQ multiplex PCR. The sample has some 130,000 clones; 65% to 70% are singletons. The material sequenced was PBMCs. Source of these receptors: a human donor in good health.

In its sample, this clone was seen a few times. The chain combines TRBV27 with TRBJ2-2; no clear D. The CDR3 runs 19 residues. With 3 bases removed from V and 6 bases from J, the gap between germline ends came to 26 bases. Per germline, CDR1 MNHEY and CDR2 SMNVEV (reference sequence). The CDR3 sequence: CASSLEIPGPGFSPGELFF. DNA for the CDR3: TGTGCCAGCAGTTTGGAAATTCCCGGCCCAGGTTTTAGTCCCGGGGAGCTGTTTTTT.

V is TRBV5-8 and J is TRBJ2-1, with 14 bases fitting TRBD2. CDR3 size: 19 residues. Looked up from germline, CDR1 is SGHTS and CDR2 is YDEGEE. With 2 bases clipped from V and 0 bases from J, the junction kept 7 bases outside the gene matches. CDR3: CASSLIGLAGGFSYNEQFF. The CDR3 DNA follows: TGTGCCAGCAGCTTAATTGGACTAGCGGGAGGTTTCTCCTACAATGAGCAGTTCTTC.

The chain couples TRBV11-2 to TRBJ2-5, with a weak D call TRBD1 (7 bases). Trimming removed 5 bases at V and 9 bases at J, with 16 bases between. The germline CDR1 and CDR2 sequences are SGHAT and FQNNGV. The CDR3 runs to 13 residues. Written as DNA, the CDR3 is TGTGCCAGCAGCCCGGGGTCCAGGGGGGCCCAGTACTTC. Amino acid sequence: CASSPGSRGAQYF.

Only one count was recorded for this clone. The chain employs TRBV11-2 and TRBJ2-7; D perhaps matches TRBD1 (6 bases). The V and J ends lost 3 bases and 3 bases respectively, with 12 bases between them. The CDR3 is 14 amino acids. The V gene's germline CDR1 is SGHAT and CDR2 FQNNGV. The CDR3: CASSLSGVGYEQYF. The CDR3 nucleotides read TGTGCCAGCAGCTTGTCAGGGGTCGGCTACGAGCAGTACTTC.

The genes are TRBV28 and TRBJ2-7, with 8 bases fitting TRBD1. Germline CDR1 reads MDHEN; CDR2 reads SYDVKM. Trimming cost V 7 bases and J 4 bases; bases outside gene matches: 9. The CDR3 is made up of 14 amino acids. The DNA of the CDR3 is TGTGCCAGCACCACCGGGACAGGTGATTACGAGCAGTACTTC. This gives the protein CASTTGTGDYEQYF. The full variable domain, completed using reference TRBV28 and TRBJ2-7, is DVKVTQSSRYLVKRTGEKVFLECVQDMDHENMFWYRQDPGLGLRLIYFSYDVKMKEKGDIPEGYSVSREKKERFSLILESASTNQTSMYLCASTTGTGDYEQYFGPGTRLTVT.

This clone was picked up a small number of times. The CDR3 DNA is TGTGCCAGTAAACCTACTTGGGGCGCGAGGTCCTACGAGCAGTACTTC. Amino acid sequence: CASKPTWGARSYEQYF. V is TRBV19 and J is TRBJ2-7, with TRBD1 as a possible D gene (5 bases). Germline lookup yields CDR1 LNHDA and CDR2 SQIVND (reference sequence). This CDR3 is 16 amino acids long. Trimming stripped 7 bases from V and 1 base from J, with 20 bases between.

V usage is TRBV2 and J usage is TRBJ1-2, with 7 bases identical to TRBD1. Germline V gives CDR1 SNHLY, CDR2 FYNNEI. The CDR3 runs 15 residues. The trim removed 7 bases at V and 2 bases at J, leaving 10 bases unmatched. CDR3 sequence reads: CASTLRGGENYGYTF. CDR3 bases: TGTGCCAGCACCCTGAGAGGGGGCGAAAACTATGGCTACACCTTC.

This clone showed up just a few times. The chain employs TRBV13 and TRBJ2-7; D is unclear. CDR3 size: 14 residues. The V gene lost 1 base and the J gene lost 6 bases, with 13 bases spanning the gap. CDR1 PRHDT and CDR2 FYEKMQ come from the germline V gene (reference sequence). The CDR3 protein is CASSLVRLASEQYF. CDR3 sequence (DNA): TGTGCCAGCAGCTTAGTGCGTTTAGCCTCCGAGCAGTACTTC. Looking up the rest from reference TRBV13 and TRBJ2-7 gives the full variable domain: AAGVIQSPRHLIKEKRETATLKCYPIPRHDTVYWYQQGPGQDPQFLISFYEKMQSDKGSIPDRFSAQQFSDYHSELNMSSLELGDSALYFCASSLVRLASEQYFGPGTRLTVT.

The rearrangement links TRBV14 to TRBJ2-2; maybe TRBD2 (6 bases). Deletions cut 4 bases from V and 5 bases from J, with 14 bases between. In germline, CDR1 is SGHDN, CDR2 FVKESK. The CDR3 runs 15 residues. The CDR3: CASSLLAIWTGELFF. The DNA of the CDR3 is TGTGCCAGCAGCCTCCTAGCGATTTGGACCGGGGAGCTGTTTTTT.

The CDR3 DNA sequence: TGTGCCAGCGGACTGACCTACGAGCAGTACTTC. Protein: CASGLTYEQYF. The chain combines TRBV2 with TRBJ2-7; TRBD2 is a possible D gene (5 bases). There are 11 residues in the CDR3. The V end lost 8 bases, the J end lost 2 bases, and 7 bases lay between the germline ends. Germline V CDR1 and CDR2: SNHLY, FYNNEI.

This clone was counted between two and nine times. This sequence joins TRBV28 and TRBJ2-4, with a possible D match to TRBD2 (6 bases). CDR1 and CDR2 from the germline V gene are MDHEN and SYDVKM. There are 14 residues in the CDR3. V dropped 5 bases and J dropped 6 bases, with 14 bases sitting between them. CDR3 nucleotides: TGTGCCAGCAGTACAGGAGGGCGGGGAAACATTCAGTACTTC. It specifies CASSTGGRGNIQYF.

DNA of the CDR3: TGTGCCAGCAGCGCGGGACAGACCTCCTCTGGAAACACCATATATTTT. Translated, it gives CASSAGQTSSGNTIYF. The chain has TRBV9 and TRBJ1-3, with TRBD1 matching 7 bases. V trimming: 3 bases; J trimming: 0 bases; junction bases outside the gene matches: 6. Germline values: CDR1 SGDLS, CDR2 YYNGEE. This CDR3 contains 16 residues.

This clone was seen a single time. The rearrangement joins TRBV28 to TRBJ1-1; D may be TRBD1 (5 bases). V was shortened by 3 bases and J by 8 bases, with 10 bases between the two germline ends. Per the germline V gene, CDR1 is MDHEN and CDR2 is SYDVKM. There are 12 residues in the CDR3. The CDR3 reads CASSFGSGEAFF. CDR3 in DNA: TGTGCCAGCAGTTTTGGGTCAGGGGAAGCTTTCTTT.

This clone was detected only a few times. V and J are TRBV5-6 and TRBJ2-3; 12 bases are a match to TRBD2. Germline V lookup: CDR1 SGHDT, CDR2 YYEEEE. The CDR3 length is 16 residues. V lost 2 bases to trimming and J lost 5 bases; unmatched junction nucleotides: 6. The CDR3 loop reads CASSLRLAGEVDTQYF. As DNA, the CDR3 is TGTGCCAGCAGCTTAAGACTAGCGGGAGAGGTAGATACGCAGTATTTT. Drawing the rest from reference TRBV5-6 and TRBJ2-3, the complete variable domain is DAGVTQSPTHLIKTRGQQVTLRCSPKSGHDTVSWYQQALGQGPQFIFQYYEEEERQRGNFPDRFSGHQFPNYSSELNVNALLLGDSALYLCASSLRLAGEVDTQYFGPGTRLTVL.

The J gene is TRBJ2-5, the V gene TRBV4-1, with a tentative D call TRBD2 (5 bases). The CDR3 spans 12 residues. The V and J ends lost 0 bases and 12 bases respectively, with 11 bases between them. The germline V gene encodes CDR1 MGHRA and CDR2 YSYEKL. Written as DNA, the CDR3 is TGCGCCAGCAGCCAAGATGGGATAGCGAAGTACTTC. It specifies CASSQDGIAKYF.

The chain recombines TRBV25-1 with TRBJ2-5, with 9 positions matching TRBD2. In germline, CDR1 is MGHDK, CDR2 SYGVNS. The CDR3 totals 18 residues. Trimming took 3 bases from V and 3 from J; bases not matched to a gene: 14. The CDR3 sequence: CASSEGLRASGTKETQYF. The CDR3 nucleotides are TGTGCCAGCAGTGAGGGTCTCAGGGCTAGCGGGACGAAAGAGACCCAGTACTTC.

The V and J genes are TRBV7-9 and TRBJ1-1; tentatively, D is TRBD1 (5 bases). Germline V gene lookup returns CDR1 SEHNR and CDR2 FQNEAQ (reference sequence). The CDR3 loop spans 15 amino acids. With 2 bases removed from V and 1 base from J, the gap between germline ends came to 11 bases. CDR3 DNA sequence: TGTGCCAGCAGCTTAACCGACAGACCGAACACTGAAGCTTTCTTT. It is translated as CASSLTDRPNTEAFF.

The CDR3 coding sequence is TGCGCCAGCAGCTTGCAGGCAGTGAACACTGAAGCTTTCTTT. This sequence encodes CASSLQAVNTEAFF. V and J are TRBV5-1 and TRBJ1-1; D call uncertain. Germline CDR1 is SGHRS and CDR2 is YFSETQ. Deletions cut 1 base from V and 0 bases from J, with 7 bases between. The CDR3 runs 14 residues.

The V call is TRBV9, the J call TRBJ2-7, with TRBD2 identical over 11 bases. CDR3 length: 18 amino acids. Germline V gene data show CDR1 as SGDLS and CDR2 as YYNGEE. Germline trimming cut 4 bases from V and 5 bases from J; bases unmatched to any gene: 17. The CDR3 DNA is TGTGCCAGCAGCCCTAGGGTAGCGGGAGGGGCTAGCGGGGACGAGCAGTACTTC. It specifies CASSPRVAGGASGDEQYF.

The chain uses TRBV7-2 and TRBJ2-2; D ambiguous. Trimming stripped 2 bases from V and 1 base from J, with 5 bases between. In germline, CDR1 is SGHTA, CDR2 FQGNSA. The CDR3 extends over 14 amino acids. The CDR3 region has the DNA TGTGCCAGCAGCTTACTTCTGAACACCGGGGAGCTGTTTTTT. This translates into CASSLLLNTGELFF.

The gene calls are TRBV23-1 and TRBJ2-7; a weak D match, TRBD1 (6 bases). TRBV23-1 falls under the ORF class, with uncertain function. V gave up 6 bases and J gave up 3 bases, with 18 bases separating them. The CDR3 spans 15 residues. CDR3: CASSLGTGHYYEQYF. Here the CDR3 DNA reads TGCGCCAGCAGCCTGGGGACGGGACATTACTACGAGCAGTACTTC.

V and J are TRBV27 and TRBJ2-7; 7 nucleotides agree with TRBD1. The CDR3 loop spans 14 amino acids. The germline V gene encodes CDR1 MNHEY and CDR2 SMNVEV (reference sequence). After removal of 6 bases from V and 2 bases from J, the junction contained 7 bases not matched to a gene. The CDR3 DNA reads as TGTGCCAGCAGGTTAGGGGGCTCAACCTACGAGCAGTACTTC. It translates to CASRLGGSTYEQYF.